Each of the 13 T cell receptor beta chains below was sequenced from the same sample in a study of blood T cell repertoires in COVID-19. Libraries were prepared by immunoSEQ multiplex PCR; TCRdb keeps only in-frame clonotypes and omits some of them. The repertoire holds 100,000 to 150,000 clones, with about 72% as singletons. The sample comprised peripheral blood. Source of these receptors: a woman in her 70s with acute or convalescent COVID-19.

V is TRBV20-1 and J is TRBJ2-1, with D possibly TRBD2 on 6 matching bases. CDR1 and CDR2 (germline): DFQATT, SNEGSKA (reference sequence). Trimming removed 3 bases from V and 6 bases from J, with 12 bases in between. This CDR3 has 13 amino acids. CDR3 loop: CSASGGGPNEQFF. The CDR3 nucleotides are TGCAGTGCTAGTGGGGGAGGCCCCAATGAGCAGTTCTTC.

This clone showed up just a few times. The J gene is TRBJ2-7, the V gene TRBV4-3; 8 nucleotides match TRBD1. The V gene end was trimmed by 0 bases and the J gene end by 3 bases; junction bases not matched to a gene: 7. This CDR3 has 16 amino acids. Germline V CDR1 and CDR2: LGHNA, YSLEER. The CDR3 loop is CASSQEIAGQGYEQYF. The CDR3 DNA sequence: TGCGCCAGCAGCCAAGAAATTGCAGGACAGGGCTACGAGCAGTACTTC.

CDR3 sequence: CASSLALSTTRTGGRAEAFF. CDR3 coding DNA: TGCGCCAGCAGCTTGGCCCTTAGTACAACAAGGACAGGGGGCCGCGCTGAAGCTTTCTTT. This sequence joins TRBV5-1 and TRBJ1-1; 11 bases match TRBD1. V lost 0 bases, J lost 6 bases, and 19 bases stayed unmatched. The CDR3 has 20 residues. From germline, CDR1 is SGHRS and CDR2 YFSETQ.

The chain uses TRBV18 and TRBJ1-1, with D tentatively TRBD1 (5 bases). Germline loops: CDR1 KGHSH, CDR2 LQKENI. Trimming stripped 3 bases from V and 3 bases from J, with 14 bases between. CDR3 length equals 15 residues. The CDR3 sequence: CASSPFAGDHTEAFF. CDR3 sequence (DNA): TGTGCCAGCTCACCTTTCGCGGGGGACCACACTGAAGCTTTCTTT.

The V gene is TRBV11-2, the J gene TRBJ1-2, with 12 bases lining up with TRBD1. From germline, CDR1 is SGHAT and CDR2 FQNNGV. This CDR3 is 13 amino acids long. Trimming took 6 bases from V and 7 from J; bases not matched to a gene: 3. CDR3 sequence reads: CASRGQGARGYTF. CDR3 sequence (DNA): TGTGCCAGCAGGGGACAGGGGGCGCGTGGCTACACCTTC. The whole variable domain, remainder taken from reference TRBV11-2 and TRBJ1-2, is EAGVAQSPRYKIIEKRQSVAFWCNPISGHATLYWYQQILGQGPKLLIQFQNNGVVDDSQLPKDRFSAERLKGVDSTLKIQPAKLEDSAVYLCASRGQGARGYTFGSGTRLTVV.

The chain employs TRBV6-5 and TRBJ2-1; 11 bases align to TRBD2. CDR1 is MNHEY and CDR2 is SVGAGI in the germline V gene. The junction had 4 bases not matched to a gene; V was cut back by 6 bases and J by 3 bases. The CDR3 totals 15 residues. The chain's CDR3 is CASRIAGGVYNEQFF. In DNA form, the CDR3 reads TGTGCCAGCAGGATAGCGGGAGGGGTCTACAATGAGCAGTTCTTC.

The chain links TRBV7-6 to TRBJ2-5; D is unresolved. Trimming removed 2 bases at V and 3 bases at J, with 22 bases between. The CDR3 runs 18 residues. Germline V CDR1 and CDR2: SGHVS, FNYEAQ. CDR3 sequence (DNA): TGTGCCAGCAGCTTAAATAGCCCTGCCTATCGGCTTGAAGAGACCCAGTACTTC. It yields the protein CASSLNSPAYRLEETQYF.

The V gene is TRBV23-1, the J gene TRBJ2-3, with 7 nucleotides matching TRBD1. TRBV23-1 is classed as an ORF, of uncertain function. J was trimmed by 4 bases and V by 2 bases; bases with no gene match: 9. The CDR3 length is 16 residues. The CDR3 nucleotides are TGCGCCAGCAGTCAACCTCAGGGGGAATGCGCAGATACGCAGTATTTT. Protein product: CASSQPQGECADTQYF.

The rearrangement uses TRBV27 and TRBJ1-6; D not resolved. V was clipped by 3 bases and J by 5 bases, with 8 bases between them. CDR3 length: 14 amino acids. CDR1 and CDR2 (germline): MNHEY, SMNVEV (reference sequence). For the CDR3, the DNA is TGTGCCAGCAGTTTTTTGTCAGATAATTCACCCCTCCACTTT. It translates to CASSFLSDNSPLHF.

V is TRBV30 and J is TRBJ2-5, with unresolved D. Germline CDR1 reads GTSNPN; CDR2 reads SVGIG (reference sequence). The CDR3 length is 12 residues. V was cut by 2 bases and J by 2 bases, with 6 bases left in between. The DNA for the CDR3 is TGTGCCTGGAGTCTGGCTCAAGAGACCCAGTACTTC. This sequence encodes CAWSLAQETQYF.

The chain joins TRBV6-2 or TRBV6-3 to TRBJ1-2; 8 nucleotides match TRBD1. J lost 4 bases, V lost 6 bases, and 10 bases had no gene match. Germline CDR1 MNHEY, CDR2 SVGEGT. This CDR3 region has 15 residues. The CDR3 loop reads CASSPTFDRGYGYTF. CDR3 nucleotides: TGTGCCAGCAGCCCCACCTTCGACAGGGGCTATGGCTACACCTTC.

This chain uses TRBV7-8 with TRBJ1-1; no definite D call. The CDR3 totals 15 residues. The germline V and J ends were trimmed by 0 bases and 1 base, with 9 bases remaining between them. Germline CDR1 is SGHVS and CDR2 is FQNEAQ. CDR3 sequence (DNA): TGTGCCAGCAGCTTAGCGGTCCGAGGGAACACTGAAGCTTTCTTT. Residues: CASSLAVRGNTEAFF.

This clone was seen only a few times. The V call is TRBV7-9, the J call TRBJ1-5; 10 bases line up with TRBD1. Germline loops: CDR1 SEHNR, CDR2 FQNEAQ (reference sequence). V gave up 8 bases and J gave up 13 bases; unmatched junction bases: 17. This CDR3 has 15 residues. Written as DNA, the CDR3 is TGTGCCAGCGGACCCGGGACAGGGGCGACATCCTTTCAGCATTTT. Protein: CASGPGTGATSFQHF.